This entry features one T cell receptor beta chain sequence. This clonotype was seen more than once but under ten times. It has no known antigen specificity. Base qualities were left out, and no much larger clone turns up one base away. The data belong to a study of CD8 T cells in ankylosing spondylitis (dated by TCRdb to 2015 to 2018). The study in broad terms: To find TCR variants linked to disease, the study profiled T cell receptor beta repertoires in ankylosing spondylitis patients and healthy donors. The whole study cohort included some 100 healthy donors and 20 to 30 ankylosing spondylitis patients. Peripheral blood was sampled, and synovial fluid was additionally collected from ankylosing spondylitis patients.

Results the study describes overall, beyond this receptor: Significant enrichment of the disease-linked clones was reported in matched synovial fluid samples from ankylosing spondylitis patients. In peripheral blood, the disease-linked clones were found at relatively low frequencies and had a CD8+ phenotype. Blood from ankylosing spondylitis patients appeared to be characterized by a TCR beta motif composed of roughly eight highly homologous amino acid variants. Some motif variants had previously been reported in the synovial fluid and blood of reactive arthritis patients, which suggests shared mechanisms of disease initiation.

This sample was sequenced with an Illumina HiSeq 2500. Quantitative 5'-RACE with molecular barcodes was used to prepare TCR beta libraries. Per the authors' processing: To identify disease-linked TCR variants, a new computational method was used, one built on a probabilistic model of VDJ rearrangement. TCRdb reran the public reads through fastp at Q25 and MiXCR, keeping productive beta chains. Each entry merges the rows of one CDR3 protein and shows their most common DNA and genes. In this record, the V and J calls reflect TCRdb's handling and not the investigators' own analysis. For this sample the table gives more than 650,000 distinct CDR3 sequences, of which roughly 10% were detected only once. Jointly, the top ten make up 0.51% of the sample. Source material: blood, either unsorted or a sorted T cell fraction (not recorded which). The receptor comes from a male donor with ankylosing spondylitis.

This receptor carries the CDR3 CASSVQQGRTGELFF. The sequence in DNA is TGTGCCAGCAGTGTACAACAGGGTCGCACCGGGGAGCTGTTTTTT. The V gene is TRBV2 and the J gene is TRBJ2-2, with TRBD1 perhaps the D gene, on 6 matching bases. The germline V gene sets CDR1 to SNHLY and CDR2 to FYNNEI. V loses 4 bases, J loses 4 bases, and the germline ends lie 13 bases apart. The CDR3 numbers 15 residues from cysteine through phenylalanine. Solely the CDR3 DNA is kept, with 45 bases framed from the first base. The CDR3, completed at both ends by the reference TRBV2 and TRBJ2-2 genes, gives the full variable domain EPEVTQTPSHQVTQMGQEVILRCVPISNHLYFYWYRQILGQKVEFLVSFYNNEISEKSEIFDDQFSVERPDGSNFTLKIRSTKLEDSAMYFCASSVQQGRTGELFFGEGSRLTVL.